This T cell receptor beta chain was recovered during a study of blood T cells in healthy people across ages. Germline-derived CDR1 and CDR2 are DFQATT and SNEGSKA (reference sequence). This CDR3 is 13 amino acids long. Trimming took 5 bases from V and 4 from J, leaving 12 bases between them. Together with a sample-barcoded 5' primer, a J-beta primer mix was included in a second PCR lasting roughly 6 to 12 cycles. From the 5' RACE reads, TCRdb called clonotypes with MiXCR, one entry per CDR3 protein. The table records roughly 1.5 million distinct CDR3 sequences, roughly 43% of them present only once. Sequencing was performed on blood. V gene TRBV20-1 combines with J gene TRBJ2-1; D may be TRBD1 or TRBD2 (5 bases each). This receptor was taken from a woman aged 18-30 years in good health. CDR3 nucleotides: TGCAGTGCTCACCGGGACCTTTACAATGAGCAGTTCTTC. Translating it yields CSAHRDLYNEQFF.